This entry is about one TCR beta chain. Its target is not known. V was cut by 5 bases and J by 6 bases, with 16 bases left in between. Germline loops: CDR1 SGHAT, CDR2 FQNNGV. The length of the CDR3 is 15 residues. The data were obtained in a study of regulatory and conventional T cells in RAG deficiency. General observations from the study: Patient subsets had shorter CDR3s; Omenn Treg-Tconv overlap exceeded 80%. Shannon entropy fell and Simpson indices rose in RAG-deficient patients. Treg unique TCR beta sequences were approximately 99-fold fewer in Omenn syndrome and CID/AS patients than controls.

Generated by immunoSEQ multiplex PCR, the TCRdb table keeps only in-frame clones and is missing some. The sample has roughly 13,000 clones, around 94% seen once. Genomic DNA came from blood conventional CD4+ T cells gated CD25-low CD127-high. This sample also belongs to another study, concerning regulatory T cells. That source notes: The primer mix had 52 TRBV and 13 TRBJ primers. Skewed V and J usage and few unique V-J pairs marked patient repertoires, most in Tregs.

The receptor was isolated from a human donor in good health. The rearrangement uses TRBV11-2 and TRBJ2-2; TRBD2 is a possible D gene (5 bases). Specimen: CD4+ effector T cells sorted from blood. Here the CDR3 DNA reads TGTGCCAGCAGCAGACTCGGGCGGGCGCCCGGGGAGCTGTTTTTT. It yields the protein CASSRLGRAPGELFF.